The present entry profiles one T cell receptor beta chain with its context. This sample's treatment: oral pan-JAK inhibitor, 5-10 mg twice daily. This sample was taken from a study of CD8+ T cells in alopecia areata. Extraction of RNA preceded its reverse transcription into cDNA, which served as the sequencing template. Here immunoSEQ multiplex PCR was the method, and the copy in TCRdb shows in-frame clones only, minus some. Of 90,000 to 120,000 clones listed, around 84% are singletons. The TCR was taken from a human donor with alopecia areata. The sequencing used CD8+ T cells sorted from blood, collected at week 24, from a patient treated with tofacitinib.

The CDR3 nucleotides read TGTGCCTGGAACCGCCCGGGAGAGGTTGGGGCAGATACGCAGTATTTT. Translated, it gives CAWNRPGEVGADTQYF. The gene calls are TRBV30 and TRBJ2-3, with TRBD2 as a possible D gene (6 bases). The germline V gene has CDR1 GTSNPN and CDR2 SVGIG (reference sequence). This CDR3 is built from 16 residues. V gave up 4 bases and J gave up 4 bases, with 21 bases separating them. The full variable domain, rest sourced from reference TRBV30 and TRBJ2-3, is SQTIHQWPATLVQPVGSPLSLECTVEGTSNPNLYWYRQAAGRGLQLLFYSVGIGQISSEVPQNLSASRPQDRQFILSSKKLLLSDSGFYLCAWNRPGEVGADTQYFGPGTRLTVL.